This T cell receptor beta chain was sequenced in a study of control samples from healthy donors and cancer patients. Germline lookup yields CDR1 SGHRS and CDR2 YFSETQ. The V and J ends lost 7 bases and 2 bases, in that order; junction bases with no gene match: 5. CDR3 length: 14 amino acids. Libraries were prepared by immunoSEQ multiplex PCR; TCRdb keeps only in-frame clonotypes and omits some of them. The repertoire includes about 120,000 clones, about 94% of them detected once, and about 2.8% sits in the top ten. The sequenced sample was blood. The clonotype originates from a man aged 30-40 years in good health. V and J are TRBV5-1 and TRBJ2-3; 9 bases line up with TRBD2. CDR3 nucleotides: TGCGCCAGCGCGGGGGGGCGGGTCACAGATACGCAGTATTTT. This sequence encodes CASAGGRVTDTQYF.